This TCR beta chain was documented in a study of OX40 agonist ivuxolimab in advanced cancers. As for the study in general: Participants, approximately 81% male, averaged roughly 60 years of age, ranging from about 23 to 90. Broader study findings: Both CD4+ and CD8+ T cell populations in blood had undergone clonal expansion by week 6 at 0.1 to 3.0 mg/kg. CD8+ T cells were the subset that, on average, had more expanded clones than CD4+.

About this clone itself: Antigen specificity is unknown.

The data were produced by immunoSEQ multiplex PCR, yet TCRdb's version contains in-frame clones alone and is incomplete. The sample consists of approximately 62,000 clones, approximately 85% of them appearing once. This sample comprised CD4+ or CD8+ T cells sorted from blood, obtained in a trial of the OX40 agonist ivuxolimab. This TCR came from an adult with an advanced solid tumor such as melanoma, head and neck, liver or kidney cancer.

The CDR3 sequence is CASSLGGSHQETQYF. CDR3 in DNA: TGCGCCAGCAGCTTGGGTGGCTCGCATCAAGAGACCCAGTACTTC. The chain carries TRBV5-1 and TRBJ2-5; D is unresolved. The CDR3 consists of 15 residues. The germline gives CDR1 SGHRS, CDR2 YFSETQ. V dropped 0 bases and J dropped 2 bases, with 11 bases sitting between them.